This T cell receptor (beta chain) was observed in a study of cytomegalovirus exposure and HLA in healthy donors. Study-wide points: The authors later linked a missense DCLRE1C variant to TCR beta V- and J-gene trimming.

Germline V gene lookup returns CDR1 LGHNA and CDR2 YNFKEQ. CDR3 length equals 12 residues. Trimming shortened V by 5 bases and J by 2 bases, and 6 bases separated the two germline ends. Primers: 60 Vbeta forward and 13 Jbeta reverse. Only in-frame clones appear in the TCRdb table, and some are missing; sequencing was by immunoSEQ multiplex PCR. The table includes about 130,000 clones, roughly 79% detected once. The table lists this clone with a few counts. The target antigen is unknown. This TCR came from a man between 18 and 29 years old in good health and CMV-seronegative. The chain joins TRBV4-2 to TRBJ1-2; the D is unclear. The specimen was PBMCs. The CDR3 protein is CASSGRNYGYTF. CDR3 bases: TGTGCCAGCAGCGGCAGAAACTATGGCTACACCTTC.